The T cell receptor beta chain under discussion was sequenced for a study of blood T cell repertoires in COVID-19. The CDR3 is made up of 16 amino acids. Trimming cost V 1 base and J 2 bases, with 12 bases left between them. Germline CDR1 reads LGHDT; CDR2 reads YNNKEL (reference sequence). The data were produced by immunoSEQ multiplex PCR, yet TCRdb's version contains in-frame clones alone and is incomplete. The sample holds approximately 160,000 clones, 75% to 85% seen once. This clone came up a few times. Material: peripheral blood. The receptor's source is a woman between 45 and 60 years old in a cohort sampled during active or convalescent COVID-19. The V call is TRBV3-1 (or the pseudogene TRBV3-2), the J call TRBJ1-3, with D possibly being TRBD1 (6 bases). CDR3 amino acids: CASSQADRPPGNTIYF. DNA for the CDR3: TGTGCCAGCAGCCAAGCCGACAGGCCTCCTGGAAACACCATATATTTT.